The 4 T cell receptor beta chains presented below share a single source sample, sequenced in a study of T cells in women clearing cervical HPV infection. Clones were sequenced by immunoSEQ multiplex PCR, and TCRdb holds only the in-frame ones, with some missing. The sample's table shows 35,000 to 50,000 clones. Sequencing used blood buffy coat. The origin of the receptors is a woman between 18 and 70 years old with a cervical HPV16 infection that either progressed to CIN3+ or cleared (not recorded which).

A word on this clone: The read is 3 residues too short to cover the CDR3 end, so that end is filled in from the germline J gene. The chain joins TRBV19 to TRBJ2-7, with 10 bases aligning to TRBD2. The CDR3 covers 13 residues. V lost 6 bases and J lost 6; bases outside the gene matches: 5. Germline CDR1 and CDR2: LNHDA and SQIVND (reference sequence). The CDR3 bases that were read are TGTGCCAGTAGCCCTAGCGGGAGCCCCGAG. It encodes CASSPSGSPE. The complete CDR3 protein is CASSPSGSPEQYF.

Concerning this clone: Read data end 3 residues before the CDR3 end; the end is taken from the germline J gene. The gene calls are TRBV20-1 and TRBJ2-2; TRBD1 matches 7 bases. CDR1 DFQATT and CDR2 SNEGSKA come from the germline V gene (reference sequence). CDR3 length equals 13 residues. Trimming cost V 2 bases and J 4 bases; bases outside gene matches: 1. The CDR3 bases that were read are TGCAGTGCTAGAAGACAGGGCACCGGGGAG. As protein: CSARRQGTGE. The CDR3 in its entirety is CSARRQGTGELFF.

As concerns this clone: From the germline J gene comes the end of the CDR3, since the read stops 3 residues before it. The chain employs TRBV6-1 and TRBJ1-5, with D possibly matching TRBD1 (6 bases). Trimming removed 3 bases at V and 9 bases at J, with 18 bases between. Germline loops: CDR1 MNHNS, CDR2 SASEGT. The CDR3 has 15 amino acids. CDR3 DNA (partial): TGTGCCAGCAGTGAGGCAGGGGATCGGGGTCGGCCC. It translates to CASSEAGDRGRP. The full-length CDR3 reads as CASSEAGDRGRPQHF.

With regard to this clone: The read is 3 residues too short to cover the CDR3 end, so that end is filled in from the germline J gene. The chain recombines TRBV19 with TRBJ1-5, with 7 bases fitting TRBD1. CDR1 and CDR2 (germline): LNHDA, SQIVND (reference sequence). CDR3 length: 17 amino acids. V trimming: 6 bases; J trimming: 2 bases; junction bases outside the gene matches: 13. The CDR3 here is CASSLPTGVGGNQPQHF. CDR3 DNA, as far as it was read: TGTGCCAGTAGCCTTCCCACAGGGGTGGGTGGCAATCAGCCC. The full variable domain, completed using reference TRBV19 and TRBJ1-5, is DGGITQSPKYLFRKEGQNVTLSCEQNLNHDAMYWYRQDPGQGLRLIYYSQIVNDFQKGDIAEGYSVSREKKESFPLTVTSAQKNPTAFYLCASSLPTGVGGNQPQHFGDGTRLSIL.